What follows are 18 T cell receptor beta chains derived from one specimen sequenced in a study of T cell clonality in common variable immunodeficiency. No antigen has been assigned to these receptors. Study outcomes and limitations: Common variable immunodeficiency TCR beta sequences reportedly had fewer deletions and N-nucleotide insertions.

Using immunoSEQ multiplex PCR, the repertoire was profiled, and TCRdb retains in-frame clones only, with some absent. The counts give roughly 12,000 clones, none of them seen only once; approximately 7% is held by the top ten. The source material was peripheral blood mononuclear cells. All receptors derive from a human donor with common variable immunodeficiency.

This clone is classed as medium-sized. Read coverage stops 3 residues before the CDR3 terminus; the germline J gene supplies the remainder. This sequence joins TRBV14 and TRBJ1-3; tentatively, D is TRBD1 (6 bases). Trimming took 1 base from V and 2 from J, leaving 6 bases between them. Germline CDR1 SGHDN, CDR2 FVKESK. The CDR3 totals 14 residues. CDR3 DNA, as far as it was read: TGTGCCAGCAGCCAAGCAGGGGCTGGAAACACC. Encoded protein: CASSQAGAGNT. From start to end, the CDR3 is CASSQAGAGNTIYF.

This clone was counted many times. Read data end 3 residues before the CDR3 end; the end is taken from the germline J gene. The V and J genes are TRBV29-1 and TRBJ1-1; perhaps TRBD1 as D (5 bases). Trimming left V 1 base short and J 4 bases short, with 22 bases between. The CDR3 is 17 amino acids. Germline V gene sequence: CDR1 SQVTM, CDR2 ANQGSEA. The CDR3 sequence: CSVEGSRVMESGTEAFF. The DNA read from the CDR3 is TGCAGCGTTGAAGGAAGCAGGGTGATGGAGTCGGGCACTGAA.

By sample share, this clone is medium-sized. The observed sequence ends 3 residues before the CDR3 terminus, with the missing tail filled in from the germline J gene. J is TRBJ1-2 and V is TRBV20-1, with D unclear. The V end was cut by 3 bases, the J end by 2 bases, with 7 bases between. Per the germline V gene, CDR1 is DFQATT and CDR2 is SNEGSKA (reference sequence). The CDR3 sequence is 12 residues long. The DNA read from the CDR3 is TGCAGTGCTAGTCACACCAACTATGGC. It yields the protein CSASHTNYG. The whole CDR3 region reads CSASHTNYGYTF.

Many counts were recorded for this clone. Read sequence stops 3 residues before the CDR3 end, and the germline J gene provides the missing end. This chain connects TRBV29-1 to TRBJ1-1; 10 nucleotides align to TRBD1. There are 15 residues in the CDR3. J was trimmed by 5 bases and V by 6 bases; bases with no gene match: 12. Germline CDR1 and CDR2: SQVTM and ANQGSEA. CDR3 sequence reads: CSVRQGARSGTEAFF. The CDR3 bases that were read are TGCAGCGTGAGACAGGGGGCCCGTAGTGGGACTGAA.

This clone turned up a few times. Read sequence stops 3 residues before the CDR3 end, and the germline J gene provides the missing end. V and J are TRBV18 and TRBJ1-2, with 12 bases fitting TRBD1. This CDR3 is built from 16 residues. Germline CDR1 KGHSH, CDR2 LQKENI. With V trimmed by 2 bases and J by 4 bases, 5 bases remained unmatched. CDR3 DNA, as far as it was read: TGTGCCAGCTCACCAACCGGGACAGGGGGCCTCTATGGC. Its translation: CASSPTGTGGLYG. The entire CDR3 reads CASSPTGTGGLYGYTF.

With respect to this clone: The read halts 3 residues ahead of the CDR3 end, with the missing end drawn from the germline J gene. The rearrangement joins TRBV6-2 or TRBV6-3 to TRBJ2-5; D is uncertain. The V gene's germline CDR1 is MNHEY and CDR2 SVGEGT. The CDR3 totals 13 residues. The germline V and J ends were trimmed by 7 bases and 5 bases, with 14 bases remaining between them. The CDR3 DNA, read in part, is TGTGCCAGCAACTTGAAGCAACAGGAGACC. This sequence encodes CASNLKQQET. The CDR3 as a whole reads CASNLKQQETQYF.

This clone counts as medium-sized. The CDR3 end lies 3 residues beyond the end of the read and is filled in from the germline J gene. V and J are TRBV18 and TRBJ2-7, with D maybe TRBD1 (5 bases). The CDR3 is made up of 13 amino acids. With 5 bases removed from V and 3 bases from J, the gap between germline ends came to 11 bases. Germline CDR1 and CDR2: KGHSH and LQKENI. The CDR3 sequence: CASSSDDSYEQYF. Incomplete CDR3 DNA: TGTGCCAGCTCATCCGATGACAGCTACGAG.

This clone turned up a few times. The read finishes 3 residues shy of the CDR3 end, and the germline J gene is used to complete it. The chain recombines TRBV7-6 with TRBJ2-3; no clear D gene. V lost 3 bases to trimming and J lost 6 bases, with 13 bases between them. The CDR3 has 14 residues. Per germline, CDR1 SGHVS and CDR2 FNYEAQ. CDR3 residues: CASSFGSISDTQYF. The CDR3 bases that were read are TGTGCCAGCAGCTTTGGCTCTATTAGCGATACG. Drawing the rest from reference TRBV7-6 and TRBJ2-3, the complete variable domain is GAGVSQSPRYKVTKRGQDVALRCDPISGHVSLYWYRQALGQGPEFLTYFNYEAQQDKSGLPNDRFSAERPEGSISTLTIQRTEQRDSAMYRCASSFGSISDTQYFGPGTRLTVL.

In regard to this clone: The sequence runs out 3 residues before the end of the CDR3; the remainder is reconstructed from the germline J gene. The chain carries TRBV5-1 and TRBJ2-5, with D perhaps TRBD2 (6 bases). Germline V lookup: CDR1 SGHRS, CDR2 YFSETQ. The V and J ends lost 5 bases and 1 base respectively, with 15 bases between them. The CDR3 covers 15 residues. The CDR3 sequence: CASRRNGGVQETQYF. The sequenced part of the CDR3 DNA is TGCGCCAGCAGACGGAATGGAGGGGTCCAAGAGACC.

This clone was seen a few times. The read ends 3 residues before the CDR3 terminus; that terminus is restored from the germline J gene. The rearrangement joins TRBV7-6 to TRBJ1-1, with 7 bases matching TRBD1. The V segment lost 1 base and the J segment 3 bases; nucleotides outside the gene matches: 5. Germline loops: CDR1 SGHVS, CDR2 FNYEAQ. CDR3 length: 15 residues. The CDR3 sequence is CASSLGAGQYTEAFF. The sequenced CDR3 bases are TGTGCCAGCAGCTTAGGAGCGGGACAGTACACTGAA.

This clone occurred a few times. The read halts 3 residues ahead of the CDR3 end, with the missing end drawn from the germline J gene. This chain uses TRBV7-9 with TRBJ1-4; TRBD1 is a possible D gene (6 bases). Germline assignment: CDR1 SEHNR and CDR2 FQNEAQ (reference sequence). CDR3 length: 15 residues. Trimming cost V 3 bases and J 0 bases, with 8 bases left between them. CDR3 in amino acids: CASSFEGATNEKLFF. Partial CDR3 DNA: TGTGCCAGCAGCTTTGAGGGGGCAACTAATGAAAAA.

This clone was detected a few times. The missing CDR3 end, 3 residues past where the read stops, is filled in from the germline J gene. The rearrangement links TRBV7-2 to TRBJ2-7; weak D call: TRBD2 (6 bases). Trimming took off 3 bases at V and 0 bases at J, with 9 bases between the two ends. This CDR3 comprises 14 residues. Looked up from germline, CDR1 is SGHTA and CDR2 is FQGNSA. CDR3 DNA (partial): TGTGCCAGCAGCTTCGGAGGGGCCTCCTACGAG. Translating it yields CASSFGGASYE. The CDR3 as a whole reads CASSFGGASYEQYF.

To note about this clone: From the germline J gene comes the end of the CDR3, since the read stops 3 residues before it. This chain joins TRBV5-1 and TRBJ2-3, with D possibly being TRBD2 (7 bases). Germline V lookup: CDR1 SGHRS, CDR2 YFSETQ. Trimming removed 2 bases from V and 3 bases from J, with 19 bases in between. There are 17 residues in the CDR3. Incomplete CDR3 DNA: TGCGCCAGCAGCTTTTTCGGGGGGCAAACGGGGACAGATACG. This gives the protein CASSFFGGQTGTDT. The entire CDR3 protein is CASSFFGGQTGTDTQYF.

The sample holds a few counts of this clone. The read falls 3 residues short of the CDR3 end, and the missing part is taken from the germline J gene. This chain links TRBV20-1 with TRBJ2-7; D perhaps matches TRBD1 (5 bases). V dropped 6 bases and J dropped 2 bases, with 14 bases sitting between them. Germline-derived CDR1 and CDR2 are DFQATT and SNEGSKA (reference sequence). The CDR3 is 13 residues long. Incomplete CDR3 DNA: TGCAGTGCCCCAGGGCAGGGCGCCTACGAG. It is translated as CSAPGQGAYE. The entire CDR3 is CSAPGQGAYEQYF.

Of note for this clone: The read gets to within 3 residues of the CDR3 end, and the germline J gene fills in the rest. The chain joins TRBV19 to TRBJ1-5; 7 bases are shared with TRBD1. V was clipped by 4 bases and J by 2 bases; unmatched bases: 5. The CDR3 length is 15 residues. Germline loops: CDR1 LNHDA, CDR2 SQIVND (reference sequence). CDR3 in amino acids: CASSRDRVGNQPQHF. Partial CDR3 DNA: TGTGCCAGTAGTAGAGACAGGGTCGGCAATCAGCCC.

Notes on this clone: The CDR3 end lies 3 residues beyond the end of the read and is filled in from the germline J gene. This chain joins TRBV5-1 and TRBJ1-6; perhaps TRBD1 as D (5 bases). There are 15 residues in the CDR3. Germline values: CDR1 SGHRS, CDR2 YFSETQ. Between the trimmed V and J ends, which lost 3 bases and 6 bases, there was a span of 13 bases. CDR3 DNA, as far as it was read: TGCGCCAGCAGCTGGCGTGGGGACTCTAATTCACCC. This translates into CASSWRGDSNSP. The whole CDR3 reads CASSWRGDSNSPLHF.

With respect to this clone: The sequenced fragment ends 3 residues before the CDR3 boundary, so the rest is inferred from the germline J gene. This sequence joins TRBV6-2 or TRBV6-3 and TRBJ1-1, with D possibly matching TRBD1 (5 bases). The V gene lost 6 bases and the J gene lost 5 bases, with 19 bases spanning the gap. The CDR3 loop spans 15 amino acids. Germline assignment: CDR1 MNHEY and CDR2 SVGEGT. CDR3 sequence reads: CASSPQRGRGTEAFF. The covered CDR3 bases are TGTGCCAGCAGCCCTCAGAGGGGTAGGGGAACTGAA.

This clone was picked up a small number of times. The CDR3 end lies 3 residues beyond the end of the read and is filled in from the germline J gene. This chain joins TRBV7-6 and TRBJ1-1, with TRBD1 matching over 9 bases. This CDR3 comprises 13 residues. CDR1 and CDR2 from the germline V gene are SGHVS and FNYEAQ. CDR3 DNA, as far as it was read: TGTGCCAGCAGCTTAAGGACAGGGGATAGA. This sequence encodes CASSLRTGDR. The CDR3 as a whole reads CASSLRTGDRAFF.